Listed below are T cell receptor beta chains from one sample, sequenced in a study of blood T cell repertoires in COVID-19. Clones were read by immunoSEQ multiplex PCR, and TCRdb kept only the in-frame ones, dropping some. The sample includes approximately 75,000 clones, 88% of them seen just once. Material: peripheral blood. Receptor source: a man aged 50 to 60 with acute or convalescent COVID-19. The CDR3 runs from the conserved cysteine through the conserved F or W. Fields, in order: J gene, V gene, D gene, clone size, CDR3 DNA, CDR3 protein. A D gene is named only where the DNA matches it firmly. A clone size is listed for some rows: how often the clone was seen (once, few, many), or a class if it is expanded.

j_call: TRBJ2-7; v_call: TRBV6-5; d_call: TRBD1; clone_size: .; cdr3_nt: TGTGCCAGCAGTCCGCACAGGGGTTCCTACGAGCAGTACTTC; cdr3_aa: CASSPHRGSYEQYF
j_call: TRBJ2-7; v_call: TRBV11-1; d_call: .; clone_size: .; cdr3_nt: TGTGCCAGCAGCTTAAGACAGAGCTCCTACGAGCAGTACTTC; cdr3_aa: CASSLRQSSYEQYF
j_call: TRBJ2-1; v_call: TRBV19; d_call: TRBD1; clone_size: once; cdr3_nt: TGTGCCAGTAGTAGGGACAGGGGGCTCTACAATGAGCAGTTCTTC; cdr3_aa: CASSRDRGLYNEQFF
j_call: TRBJ2-5; v_call: TRBV2; d_call: .; clone_size: .; cdr3_nt: TGTGCCAGCAGCCGGGTACGCCAAGAGACCCAGTACTTC; cdr3_aa: CASSRVRQETQYF
j_call: TRBJ2-2; v_call: TRBV29-1; d_call: TRBD1; clone_size: .; cdr3_nt: TGCAGCGTACGAGGGACAGGCCACACCGGGGAGCTGTTTTTT; cdr3_aa: CSVRGTGHTGELFF
j_call: TRBJ2-7; v_call: TRBV10-1; d_call: TRBD1; clone_size: .; cdr3_nt: TGCGCCAGCAGTCTCGACAGGGTCCTGCAGTACTTC; cdr3_aa: CASSLDRVLQYF
j_call: TRBJ1-2; v_call: TRBV30; d_call: .; clone_size: .; cdr3_nt: TGTGCCTGGAGTTCACAAAACTATGGCTACACCTTC; cdr3_aa: CAWSSQNYGYTF
j_call: TRBJ2-1; v_call: TRBV20-1; d_call: TRBD1; clone_size: .; cdr3_nt: TGCAGTGCTTCGACAGGGTTGGTGCAGTTCTTC; cdr3_aa: CSASTGLVQFF
j_call: TRBJ2-1; v_call: TRBV27; d_call: .; clone_size: .; cdr3_nt: TGTGCCAGCAGCCTCTCAAGGGGTGATGAGCAGTTCTTC; cdr3_aa: CASSLSRGDEQFF
j_call: TRBJ1-3; v_call: TRBV7-8; d_call: .; clone_size: .; cdr3_nt: TGTGCCACCGCGCCCGGGGTCTCTGGAAACACCATATATTTT; cdr3_aa: CATAPGVSGNTIYF
j_call: TRBJ1-2; v_call: TRBV28; d_call: TRBD1; clone_size: once; cdr3_nt: TGTGCCAGCACCCAAGAAGGGGGCGCTTATGGCTACACCTTC; cdr3_aa: CASTQEGGAYGYTF
j_call: TRBJ2-7; v_call: TRBV5-1; d_call: TRBD2; clone_size: .; cdr3_nt: TGCGCCAGCAGCTTGGCCACTAGCGGGGTCGAGCAGTACTTC; cdr3_aa: CASSLATSGVEQYF
j_call: TRBJ2-3; v_call: TRBV4-2; d_call: TRBD1; clone_size: .; cdr3_nt: TGTGCCAGCAGCCAAGAATACAGGGGGCTGGCAGATACGCAGTATTTT; cdr3_aa: CASSQEYRGLADTQYF
j_call: TRBJ2-7; v_call: TRBV4-2; d_call: .; clone_size: .; cdr3_nt: TGTGCCAGCAGCCAAGATGAGGTGGCCGAGCAGTACTTC; cdr3_aa: CASSQDEVAEQYF
j_call: TRBJ1-4; v_call: TRBV5-4; d_call: .; clone_size: few; cdr3_nt: TGTGCCAGCAGCTTGGGTTCTGGGGCGACTAATGAAAAACTGTTTTTT; cdr3_aa: CASSLGSGATNEKLFF
j_call: TRBJ2-3; v_call: TRBV7-8; d_call: TRBD2; clone_size: .; cdr3_nt: TGTGCCAGCAGCTTGGGCCTAGCGGTGGATACGCAGTATTTT; cdr3_aa: CASSLGLAVDTQYF
j_call: TRBJ2-2; v_call: TRBV6-2/TRBV6-3; d_call: TRBD2; clone_size: few; cdr3_nt: TGTGCCAGCAGTGCGGGAGGGAACACCGGGGAGCTGTTTTTT; cdr3_aa: CASSAGGNTGELFF
j_call: TRBJ1-5; v_call: TRBV5-8; d_call: .; clone_size: .; cdr3_nt: TGTGCCAGCAGCTCAAAAATACAGGGAAATCAGCCCCAGCATTTT; cdr3_aa: CASSSKIQGNQPQHF
j_call: TRBJ2-1; v_call: TRBV19; d_call: TRBD1; clone_size: .; cdr3_nt: TGTGCCACCCGGGGACAGCCCGGGAACAATGAGCAGTTCTTC; cdr3_aa: CATRGQPGNNEQFF
j_call: TRBJ2-5; v_call: TRBV7-3; d_call: .; clone_size: once; cdr3_nt: TGTGCCAGCAGCATCTCCGGGACTCAAAAAGAGACCCAGTACTTC; cdr3_aa: CASSISGTQKETQYF